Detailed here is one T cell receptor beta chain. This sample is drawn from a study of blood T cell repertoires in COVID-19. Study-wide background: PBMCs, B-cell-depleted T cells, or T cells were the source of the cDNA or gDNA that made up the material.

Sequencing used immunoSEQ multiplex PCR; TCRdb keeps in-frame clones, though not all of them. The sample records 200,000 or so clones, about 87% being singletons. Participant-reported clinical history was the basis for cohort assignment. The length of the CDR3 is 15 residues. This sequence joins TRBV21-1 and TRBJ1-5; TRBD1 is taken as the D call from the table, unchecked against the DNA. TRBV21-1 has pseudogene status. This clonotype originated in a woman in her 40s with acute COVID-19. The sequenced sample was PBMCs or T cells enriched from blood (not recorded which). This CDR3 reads CASSSDRGGNQPQHF. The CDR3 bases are TGTGCCAGCAGCAGCGACAGGGGTGGCAATCAGCCCCAGCATTTT.